This T cell receptor beta chain was sequenced in a study of response to subunit inactivated influenza vaccine. The study's findings and limits: Few additional T cells are recruited per seasonal influenza vaccination, authors suggested.

TCRdb redid the calling of the RT-PCR reads with MiXCR, one entry per CDR3 protein. The sample has about 780,000 distinct CDR3 sequences, around 20% seen once. V lost 1 base and J 2 bases, leaving 14 bases between the germline ends. The CDR3 sequence is 16 residues long. Germline V lookup: CDR1 SGHAT, CDR2 FQNNGV. This clonotype was detected only a few times. Its antigen is not identified. The TCR was taken from a man aged 45-60 years who received an inactivated influenza vaccine. The V and J genes are TRBV11-2 and TRBJ2-5; possible D gene TRBD2, 6 bases. The starting material was PBMCs from blood, obtained 5 days after vaccination. The CDR3 DNA follows: TGTGCCAGCAGCTTAGGGTTGGGACTTAATCAAGAGACCCAGTACTTC. This gives the protein CASSLGLGLNQETQYF.